This TCR beta chain was found in a study of regulatory T cells in long-lasting Graves disease listed by TCRdb under 2021. General notes on the study: Patients with newly diagnosed Graves' disease had been on antithyroid drugs for under 3 months. The study was registered as a clinical trial and conducted in China. A total of 33 samples were covered by TCR sequencing, comprising roughly 13 persistent and about 20 newly diagnosed Graves' disease patients. Patients with persistent Graves' disease were compared with patients with newly diagnosed Graves' disease using TCR sequencing and RNA sequencing of peripheral blood.

Library construction relied on multiplex PCR. The sequencing machine was an Illumina HiSeq 4000. CDR3 regions were amplified by Arm-PCR with iRepertoire HTBI primers to construct TCR beta libraries. Gel purification was performed on PCR products prior to sequencing. Per the source publication's procedure: Gene usage analysis of CDR3 amino acid clonotypes used the 60 to 80 TRBV and 14 TRBJ segments found across samples. COPE and FqMerger were used to merge the filtered high-quality paired reads into contigs. BLAST was used to align contigs to the IMGT TRBV, TRBD and TRBJ reference genes, and CDR3 was defined following IMGT. Clonotypes above 0.1% frequency were classified as highly expanded clones. Shannon entropy was used to measure repertoire diversity, and the Gini coefficient was used to measure V-J evenness. A clonotype found in more than one individual was treated as public. TCRdb's own reprocessing of the public reads used fastp at Q25 and MiXCR and kept productive beta chains. Every CDR3 protein is listed once, alongside the most common genes and DNA of its rows. For this entry, the V and J calls and clone size follow TCRdb and not the study's own pipeline. The sample contains about 310,000 distinct CDR3 sequences, about 20% of them found a single time. About two fifths of the sample is in the top ten clones.

The sample's time point, from its label and the paper: newly diagnosed GD, antithyroid drugs for less than 3 months. For both TCR sequencing and RNA sequencing, RNA was extracted from PBMCs using TRIzol. The diagnosis of Graves' disease followed American Thyroid Association guidelines. Recruitment of patients was carried out at an endocrinology department in Xi'an, China. From each patient, about 8.9 milliliters of peripheral blood was collected into an EDTA anticoagulant tube. Ficoll Paque Plus density gradient separation was used to isolate PBMCs, and no further T cell sorting was performed. RNA quality was checked with an Agilent 2100 Bioanalyzer and agarose gel, and concentration with a NanoDrop 2000. The research as a whole found: Patients with persistent disease shared more public clonotypes (roughly 2,900) than newly diagnosed patients did (more than 900). As a limitation, the authors acknowledged that the small sample size may reduce accuracy. Only peripheral blood was studied, because thyroid tissue, the primary lesion, was inaccessible. TRBV28, TRBJ1-2 and TRBJ2-5 were preferentially used in persistent disease, while TRBV20-1 and TRBJ2-1 were favored in newly diagnosed disease. Lower TCR Shannon entropy and fewer highly expanded clones were observed in persistent Graves' disease patients than in newly diagnosed patients, which suggested clonal expansion. Only the TCR beta chain was sequenced and analyzed.

The CDR3, from cysteine to phenylalanine, totals 14 residues. Just the 42-base CDR3 DNA is kept, in frame starting at base 1. CDR1 and CDR2 (SEHNR, FQNEAQ) derive from the germline V gene (reference sequence). Germline trimming amounts to 1 base on V and 4 bases on J, with 1 as the count of junction bases outside the gene matches. This clonotype was counted many times. Its antigen remains undetermined. No base quality information exists; no much larger clone differs at one position. The TCR sequence derives from a female donor with Graves disease. Material: peripheral blood mononuclear cells (PBMCs), obtained at new diagnosis, from a patient treated with antithyroid drugs. Rearrangement joined TRBV7-9 to TRBJ1-5, with 7 middle bases fitting TRBD1. The CDR3 protein: CASSLGQGNQPQHF. The DNA is TGTGCCAGCAGCTTAGGACAGGGTAATCAGCCCCAGCATTTT.